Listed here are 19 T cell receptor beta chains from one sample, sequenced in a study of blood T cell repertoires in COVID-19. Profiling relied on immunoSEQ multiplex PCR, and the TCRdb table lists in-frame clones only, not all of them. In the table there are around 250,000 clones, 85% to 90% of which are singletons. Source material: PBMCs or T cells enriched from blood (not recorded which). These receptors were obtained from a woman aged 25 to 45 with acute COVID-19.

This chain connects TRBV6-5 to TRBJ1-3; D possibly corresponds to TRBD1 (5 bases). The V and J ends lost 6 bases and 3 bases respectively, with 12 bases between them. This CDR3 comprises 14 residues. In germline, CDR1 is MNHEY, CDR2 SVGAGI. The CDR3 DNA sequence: TGTGCCAGCAGGTCACGGGGGAGTGGAAACACCATATATTTT. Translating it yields CASRSRGSGNTIYF.

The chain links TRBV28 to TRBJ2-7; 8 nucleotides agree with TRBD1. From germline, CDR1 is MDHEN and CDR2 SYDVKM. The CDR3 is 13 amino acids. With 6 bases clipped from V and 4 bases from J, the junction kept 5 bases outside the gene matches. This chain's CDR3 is CASSQGQEYEQYF. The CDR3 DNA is TGTGCCAGCAGCCAGGGACAGGAATACGAGCAGTACTTC. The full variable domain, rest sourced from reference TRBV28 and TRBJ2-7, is DVKVTQSSRYLVKRTGEKVFLECVQDMDHENMFWYRQDPGLGLRLIYFSYDVKMKEKGDIPEGYSVSREKKERFSLILESASTNQTSMYLCASSQGQEYEQYFGPGTRLTVT.

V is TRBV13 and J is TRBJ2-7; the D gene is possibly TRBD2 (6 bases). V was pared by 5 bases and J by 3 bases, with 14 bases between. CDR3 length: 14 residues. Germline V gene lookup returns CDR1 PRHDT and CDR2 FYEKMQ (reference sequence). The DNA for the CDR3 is TGTGCCAGCAGCCGCCGGGACTCCGACTACGAGCAGTACTTC. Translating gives CASSRRDSDYEQYF.

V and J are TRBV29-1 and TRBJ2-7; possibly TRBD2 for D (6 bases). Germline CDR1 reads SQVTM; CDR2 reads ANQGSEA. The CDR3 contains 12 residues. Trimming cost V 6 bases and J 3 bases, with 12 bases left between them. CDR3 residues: CSVASEYYEQYF. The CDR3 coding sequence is TGCAGCGTCGCTAGCGAGTACTACGAGCAGTACTTC.

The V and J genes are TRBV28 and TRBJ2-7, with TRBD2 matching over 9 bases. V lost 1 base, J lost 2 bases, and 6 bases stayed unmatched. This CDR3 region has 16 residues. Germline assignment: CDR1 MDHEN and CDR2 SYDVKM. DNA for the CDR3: TGTGCCAGCAGTTTATTACTAGCGGGCGACCCCTACGAGCAGTACTTC. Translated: CASSLLLAGDPYEQYF.

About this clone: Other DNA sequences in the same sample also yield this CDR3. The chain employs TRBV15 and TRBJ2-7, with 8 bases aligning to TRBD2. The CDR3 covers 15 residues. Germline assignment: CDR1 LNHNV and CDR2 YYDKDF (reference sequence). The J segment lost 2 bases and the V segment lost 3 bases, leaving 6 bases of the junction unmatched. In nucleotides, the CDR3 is TGTGCCACCAGCAGTCGGACGGGAGGGCCCTACGAGCAGTACTTC. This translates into CATSSRTGGPYEQYF.

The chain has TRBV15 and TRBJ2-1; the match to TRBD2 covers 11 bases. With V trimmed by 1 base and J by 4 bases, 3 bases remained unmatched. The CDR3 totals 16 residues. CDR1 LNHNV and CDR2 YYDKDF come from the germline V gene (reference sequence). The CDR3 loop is CATSRGTSGPYNEQFF. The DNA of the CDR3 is TGTGCCACCAGCAGAGGGACTAGCGGGCCTTACAATGAGCAGTTCTTC. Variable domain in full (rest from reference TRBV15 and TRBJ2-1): DAMVIQNPRYQVTQFGKPVTLSCSQTLNHNVMYWYQQKSSQAPKLLFHYYDKDFNNEADTPDNFQSRRPNTSFCFLDIRSPGLGDTAMYLCATSRGTSGPYNEQFFGPGTRLTVL.

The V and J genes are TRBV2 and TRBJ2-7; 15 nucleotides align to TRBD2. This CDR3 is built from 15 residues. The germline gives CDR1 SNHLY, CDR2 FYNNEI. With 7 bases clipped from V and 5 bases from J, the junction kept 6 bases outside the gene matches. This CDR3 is CASTGLAGGWHEQYF. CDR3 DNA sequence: TGTGCCAGCACTGGACTAGCGGGAGGGTGGCACGAGCAGTACTTC.

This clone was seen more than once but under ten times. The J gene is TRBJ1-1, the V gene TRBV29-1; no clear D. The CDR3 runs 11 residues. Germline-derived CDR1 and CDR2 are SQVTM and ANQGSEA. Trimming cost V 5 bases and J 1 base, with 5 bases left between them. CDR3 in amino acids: CSVFWNTEAFF. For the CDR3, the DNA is TGCAGCGTTTTCTGGAACACTGAAGCTTTCTTT.

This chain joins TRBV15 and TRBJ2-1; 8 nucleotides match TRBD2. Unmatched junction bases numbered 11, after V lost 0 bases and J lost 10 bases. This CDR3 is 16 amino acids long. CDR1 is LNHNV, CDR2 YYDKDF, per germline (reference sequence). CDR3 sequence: CATSREVGGRLGEQFF. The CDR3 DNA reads TGTGCCACCAGCAGAGAGGTCGGCGGGAGGTTGGGGGAGCAGTTCTTC.

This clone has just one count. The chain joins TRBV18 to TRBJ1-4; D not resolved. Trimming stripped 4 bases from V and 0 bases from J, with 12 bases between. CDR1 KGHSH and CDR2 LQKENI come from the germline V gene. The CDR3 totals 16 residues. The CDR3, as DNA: TGTGCCAGCTCACAAACAGCCGTCTCAACTAATGAAAAACTGTTTTTT. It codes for CASSQTAVSTNEKLFF.

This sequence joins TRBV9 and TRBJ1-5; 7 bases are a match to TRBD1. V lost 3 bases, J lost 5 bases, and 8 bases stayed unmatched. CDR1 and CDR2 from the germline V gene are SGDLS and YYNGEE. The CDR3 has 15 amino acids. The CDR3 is CASSAGGSLDQPQHF. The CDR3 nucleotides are TGTGCCAGCAGCGCAGGGGGATCCCTTGATCAGCCCCAGCATTTT.

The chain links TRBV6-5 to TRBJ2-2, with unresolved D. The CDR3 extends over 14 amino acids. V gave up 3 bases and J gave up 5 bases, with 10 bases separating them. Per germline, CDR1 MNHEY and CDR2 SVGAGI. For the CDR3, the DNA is TGTGCCAGCAGTTATATCCCACTAACCGGGGAGCTGTTTTTT. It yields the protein CASSYIPLTGELFF.

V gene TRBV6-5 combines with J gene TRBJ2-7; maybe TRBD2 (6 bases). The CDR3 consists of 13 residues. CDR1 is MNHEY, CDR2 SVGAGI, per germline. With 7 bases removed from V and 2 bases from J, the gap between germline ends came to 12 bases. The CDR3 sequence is CASTGVPTYEQYF. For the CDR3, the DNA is TGTGCCAGCACGGGGGTGCCTACCTACGAGCAGTACTTC.

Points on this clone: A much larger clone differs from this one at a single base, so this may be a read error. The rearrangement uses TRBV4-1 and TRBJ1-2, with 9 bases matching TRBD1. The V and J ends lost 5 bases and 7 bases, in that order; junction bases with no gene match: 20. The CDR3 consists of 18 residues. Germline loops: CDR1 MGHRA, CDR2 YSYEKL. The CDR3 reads CASSVLWGVEDRGTGYTF. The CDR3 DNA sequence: TGCGCCAGCAGCGTACTATGGGGGGTCGAGGACAGGGGTACTGGCTACACCTTC.

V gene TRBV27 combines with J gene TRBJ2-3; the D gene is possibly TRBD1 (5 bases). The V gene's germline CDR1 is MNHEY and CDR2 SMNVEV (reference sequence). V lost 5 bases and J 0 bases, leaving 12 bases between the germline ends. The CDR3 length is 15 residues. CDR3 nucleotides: TGTGCCAGCAGTCCGAGACAGATTAGCACAGATACGCAGTATTTT. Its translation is CASSPRQISTDTQYF.

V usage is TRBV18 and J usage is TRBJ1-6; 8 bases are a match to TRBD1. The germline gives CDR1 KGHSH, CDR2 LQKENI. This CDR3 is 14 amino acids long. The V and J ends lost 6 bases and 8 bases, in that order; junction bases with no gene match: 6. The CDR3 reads CASSPGQGDSPLHF. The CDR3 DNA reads TGTGCCAGCTCGCCAGGACAGGGTGATTCACCCCTCCACTTT.

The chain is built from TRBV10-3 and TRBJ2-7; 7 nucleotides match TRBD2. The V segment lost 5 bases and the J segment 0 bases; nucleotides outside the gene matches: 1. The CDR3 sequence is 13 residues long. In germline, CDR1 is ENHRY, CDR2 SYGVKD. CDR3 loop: CAISSGTSYEQYF. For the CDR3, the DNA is TGTGCCATCAGTAGCGGGACCTCCTACGAGCAGTACTTC.

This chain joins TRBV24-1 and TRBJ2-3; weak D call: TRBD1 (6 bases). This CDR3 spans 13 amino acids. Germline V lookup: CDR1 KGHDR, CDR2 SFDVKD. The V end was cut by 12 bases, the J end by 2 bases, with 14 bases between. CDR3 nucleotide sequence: TGTGCCCCTGGGCAGGGGATCACAGATACGCAGTATTTT. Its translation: CAPGQGITDTQYF.